Below, 18 T cell receptor beta chains from the same sample are listed, as sequenced in a study of T-cell reconstitution after alpha-beta-depleted transplantation in children. TCRbeta library preparation incorporated unique molecular identifiers. TCRdb used MiXCR to reprocess the PCR reads, holding one entry per CDR3 protein. The table records 45,000 to 70,000 distinct CDR3 sequences, 40% to 55% of them present only once. The sequencing used PBMCs, mostly from graft donor cells, collected 360 days after TCRalphabeta/CD19-depleted stem cell transplant. These receptors were taken from a male patient between 10 and 17 years old who had a stem cell transplant for acute lymphoblastic leukemia, so the T cells may come from the graft donor.

In this sample, this clonotype turned up a few times. The chain couples TRBV28 to TRBJ2-1; D possibly uses TRBD1 or TRBD2 (5 bases each). With 7 bases removed from V and 1 base from J, the gap between germline ends came to 11 bases. This CDR3 has 14 residues. The V gene's germline CDR1 is MDHEN and CDR2 SYDVKM. The CDR3 sequence: CASTPEGSYNEQFF. The DNA of the CDR3 is TGTGCCAGCACCCCTGAGGGGTCCTACAATGAGCAGTTCTTC.

The chain employs TRBV5-6 and TRBJ2-5; 8 positions match TRBD1. V shed 5 bases and J 5 bases; nucleotides not matched to a gene: 14. The V gene's germline CDR1 is SGHDT and CDR2 YYEEEE. This CDR3 has 16 amino acids. Written as DNA, the CDR3 is TGTGCCAGCAGACGTCCGGGACAGGAGGGCCGGGAGACCCAGTACTTC. Amino acid sequence: CASRRPGQEGRETQYF.

V is TRBV24-1 and J is TRBJ2-1; 7 bases line up with TRBD1. This CDR3 has 14 amino acids. Unmatched junction bases numbered 4, after V lost 4 bases and J lost 5 bases. The germline V gene has CDR1 KGHDR and CDR2 SFDVKD. The CDR3 is CATSDLDRDNEQFF. CDR3 DNA sequence: TGTGCCACCAGTGACCTCGACAGGGACAATGAGCAGTTCTTC.

This clonotype appeared a few times. The chain carries TRBV9 and TRBJ2-1; unclear D gene. Germline CDR1 reads SGDLS; CDR2 reads YYNGEE. Trimming cost V 3 bases and J 1 base, with 14 bases left between them. The CDR3 sequence is 16 residues long. CDR3: CASSDPVEGSYNEQFF. The CDR3 nucleotides are TGTGCCAGCAGCGACCCGGTCGAAGGGTCCTACAATGAGCAGTTCTTC.

This clonotype showed up just a few times. The V gene is TRBV5-1, the J gene TRBJ2-2; TRBD1 aligns across 8 bases. Germline V gene sequence: CDR1 SGHRS, CDR2 YFSETQ. The J segment lost 1 base and the V segment lost 4 bases, leaving 6 bases of the junction unmatched. This CDR3 has 16 residues. DNA for the CDR3: TGCGCCAGCAGCCGAATCGGACAGGGGAACACCGGGGAGCTGTTTTTT. Translation: CASSRIGQGNTGELFF.

Note on this clonotype: Lacking the conserved final phenylalanine or tryptophan, this CDR3 likely reflects a read error. The chain couples TRBV12-3 or TRBV12-4 to TRBJ2-7; D gene uncertain. The V end was cut by 7 bases, the J end by 0 bases, with 7 bases between. There are 12 residues in the CDR3. Here the CDR3 DNA reads TGTGCCAGCAAAAGATACTCCTACGAGCAGTACTCC. Translated: CASKRYSYEQYS.

The V and J genes are TRBV4-1 and TRBJ1-5, with D tentatively TRBD1 (5 bases). V was shortened by 3 bases and J by 9 bases, with 12 bases between the two germline ends. This CDR3 contains 13 residues. Germline V gene sequence: CDR1 MGHRA, CDR2 YSYEKL. CDR3: CASSQEFQGPQHF. The CDR3 region has the DNA TGCGCCAGCAGCCAGGAATTTCAGGGGCCCCAGCATTTT.

CDR3 DNA: TGTGCCAGCAGCCCCAGAGCCAAAAACATTCAGTACTTC. It codes for CASSPRAKNIQYF. The chain recombines TRBV7-6 with TRBJ2-4; D is unclear. Germline CDR1 SGHVS, CDR2 FNYEAQ. Deletions cut 5 bases from V and 0 bases from J, with 5 bases between. This CDR3 region has 13 residues.

This clonotype has a count of ten or more. The chain couples TRBV5-1 to TRBJ1-2; D remains unclear. This CDR3 spans 13 amino acids. Germline V gene data show CDR1 as SGHRS and CDR2 as YFSETQ. Trimming shortened V by 3 bases and J by 4 bases, and 10 bases separated the two germline ends. The chain's CDR3 is CASSWDIGYGYTF. The CDR3 region has the DNA TGCGCCAGCAGCTGGGATATTGGCTATGGCTACACCTTC.

The rearrangement joins TRBV7-2 to TRBJ1-1, with a possible D match to TRBD1 (5 bases). CDR1 is SGHTA, CDR2 FQGNSA, per germline. With 5 bases removed from V and 4 bases from J, the gap between germline ends came to 17 bases. This CDR3 has 15 residues. CDR3 sequence: CASSPSAGRITEAFF. The CDR3 nucleotides read TGTGCCAGCAGCCCATCGGCAGGGAGAATCACTGAAGCTTTCTTT.

This clonotype has a handful of counts. The V call is TRBV28, the J call TRBJ2-1; either TRBD1 or TRBD2 may supply D (5 bases each). The CDR3 has 16 residues. The ends were cut back, 4 bases at V and 7 bases at J, with 20 bases in the middle. Germline loops: CDR1 MDHEN, CDR2 SYDVKM. Here the CDR3 reads CASSSRARGRENEQFF. CDR3 bases: TGTGCCAGCAGTTCAAGGGCCCGGGGCAGGGAAAATGAGCAGTTCTTC.

With respect to this clonotype: Mismatch with germline at one junction end may stem from a read error. The chain links TRBV29-1 to TRBJ2-6; D call uncertain. Germline V lookup: CDR1 SQVTM, CDR2 ANQGSEA. This CDR3 comprises 15 residues. The CDR3 region has the DNA TGCAGCATTGAACAGCGCCTCTCTGGGGCCAACGTCCTGACTTTC. It translates to CSIEQRLSGANVLTF.

J is TRBJ2-1 and V is TRBV10-1, with no clear D. The CDR3 is 16 residues long. Germline V gene lookup returns CDR1 WNHNN and CDR2 SYGVQD (reference sequence). The ends were cut back, 0 bases at V and 0 bases at J, with 9 bases in the middle. The CDR3 DNA reads as TGCGCCAGCAGTGAGTCGCAGCTGGGCTCCTACAATGAGCAGTTCTTC. Amino acids: CASSESQLGSYNEQFF.

This clonotype was observed a handful of times. V and J are TRBV5-1 and TRBJ2-7; TRBD2 matches 10 bases. Germline lookup yields CDR1 SGHRS and CDR2 YFSETQ. Trimming at V came to 0 bases and at J to 7 bases, leaving 4 bases not matched to a gene. The CDR3 is made up of 14 amino acids. The CDR3 DNA is TGCGCCAGCAGCTTGGGTCCTAGCGGGGGAGAGCAGTACTTC. This gives the protein CASSLGPSGGEQYF. The complete variable domain, with remaining parts taken from reference TRBV5-1 and TRBJ2-7, reads KAGVTQTPRYLIKTRGQQVTLSCSPISGHRSVSWYQQTPGQGLQFLFEYFSETQRNKGNFPGRFSGRQFSNSRSEMNVSTLELGDSALYLCASSLGPSGGEQYFGPGTRLTVT.

The gene calls are TRBV7-6 and TRBJ2-7; D uncertain. The CDR3 spans 13 residues. Germline V CDR1 and CDR2: SGHVS, FNYEAQ. The V and J ends lost 3 bases and 3 bases respectively, with 9 bases between them. CDR3 in DNA: TGTGCCAGCAGCTTTTCGGAATACTACGAGCAGTACTTC. As protein: CASSFSEYYEQYF.

J is TRBJ1-2 and V is TRBV12-3 or TRBV12-4; no definite D call. The CDR3 extends over 11 amino acids. V dropped 3 bases and J dropped 7 bases, with 6 bases sitting between them. The CDR3 bases are TGTGCCAGCAGTTTCCCCCTTGGCTACACCTTC. This encodes CASSFPLGYTF.

The chain joins TRBV6-1 to TRBJ1-4, with TRBD1 matching over 8 bases. Germline CDR1 reads MNHNS; CDR2 reads SASEGT. V dropped 6 bases and J dropped 8; count of bases not matched to a gene: 8. The CDR3 length is 14 residues. This chain's CDR3 is CASRARGLKEKLFF. CDR3 bases: TGTGCCAGCAGAGCCAGGGGGCTAAAGGAAAAACTGTTTTTT.

The sample holds many counts of this clonotype. The chain is built from TRBV2 and TRBJ1-5; D remains unclear. This CDR3 spans 11 amino acids. Germline V gene data show CDR1 as SNHLY and CDR2 as FYNNEI. The ends were cut back, 1 base at V and 9 bases at J, with 4 bases in the middle. The CDR3 bases are TGTGCCAGCAGTGAAGTGGGGCCCCAGCATTTT. Protein: CASSEVGPQHF.